This T cell receptor (beta chain) was identified during a study of STAT5B mutations in CD4+ large granular lymphocyte leukemia. Some clones are missing from TCRdb's copy, which holds only in-frame ones; the method was immunoSEQ multiplex PCR. Among fewer than 45,000 clones listed, roughly 85% were seen once. The CDR3 extends over 15 amino acids. Trimming stripped 11 bases from V and 4 bases from J, with 23 bases between. CDR1 and CDR2 from the germline V gene are MNHNS and SASEGT. Material for sequencing was CD4+ T cells from blood buffy coats. The receptor's source is a human donor in good health. The V gene is TRBV6-1, the J gene TRBJ1-2; D perhaps matches TRBD1 (6 bases). The CDR3 DNA sequence: TGTGCCCTACTACAGGGCTTTGATGGAGGCTATGGCTACACCTTC. Translated, it gives CALLQGFDGGYGYTF.